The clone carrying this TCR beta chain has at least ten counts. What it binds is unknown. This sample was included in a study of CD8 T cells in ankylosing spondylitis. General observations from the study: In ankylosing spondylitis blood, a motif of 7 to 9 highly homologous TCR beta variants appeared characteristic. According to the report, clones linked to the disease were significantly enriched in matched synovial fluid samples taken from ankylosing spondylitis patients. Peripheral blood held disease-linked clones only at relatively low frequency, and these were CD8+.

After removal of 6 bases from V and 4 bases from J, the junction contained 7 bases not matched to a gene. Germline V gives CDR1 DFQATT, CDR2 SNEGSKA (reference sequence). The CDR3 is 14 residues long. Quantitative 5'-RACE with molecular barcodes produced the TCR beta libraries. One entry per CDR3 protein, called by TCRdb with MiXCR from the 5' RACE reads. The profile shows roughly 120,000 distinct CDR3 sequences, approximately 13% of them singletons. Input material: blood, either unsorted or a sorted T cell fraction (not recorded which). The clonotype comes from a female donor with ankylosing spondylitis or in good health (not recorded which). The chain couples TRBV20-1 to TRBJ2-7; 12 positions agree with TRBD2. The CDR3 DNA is TGCAGTGCCCCTCTAGCGGGGGGGCGGTACGAGCAGTACTTC. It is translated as CSAPLAGGRYEQYF.